The sequence of this T cell receptor (beta chain) was determined in a study of shared clonotypes between healthy human individuals (dated by TCRdb to the early 2020s). Background on the whole study: The cohort included a few men and a couple of women between 18 and 49 years of age. For each donor, CD4 naive and CD4 memory were each given three plates, CD8 naive was given two plates, and CD8 memory was given one plate. To estimate repertoire size and how much clonotypes are shared between individuals, the study performed deep sequencing of blood TCR repertoires from roughly five healthy adults. Each donor's leukapheresis produced roughly between roughly 0.9 and 9 billion PBMCs. To increase sequencing depth and limit assay-specific biases, TCR repertoire library preparation and sequencing were carried out by different laboratories using diverse techniques. The paper's findings and limits, for the study overall: Sharing across four donors was observed for around 5% of naive CD4, under 4% of naive CD8, 2% to 2.5% of memory CD4, and around 0.4% of memory CD8 clonotypes. Pairwise subsampling indicated that sequencing depth was expected to affect the degree of clonotype sharing among donors. Even with the large sequencing depth, rarefaction of the sorted-subset datasets indicated that sequencing was incomplete. Because the study included only a small number of donors, the genetic and exposure-history diversity represented was limited. Sampling was restricted to blood, and TCR repertoires in tissue are likely to differ from TCR repertoires in blood. Compared with non-shared clonotypes, the clonotypes found in all four sorted-subset donors had higher generation probabilities. Naive subsets generally had larger estimated clonotype richness than memory subsets.

Healthy HIV-negative adults with no recently reported acute infections or vaccinations were included as donors. Every donor was a Caucasian adult residing in Nashville, Tennessee, USA. CD4+ T cells were enriched by magnetic negative selection, after which naive cells were positively selected on CD45RA and the negative fraction was taken as the memory subset. Blood was collected by leukapheresis, and PBMCs were isolated by Ficoll-Histopaque density gradient centrifugation and then cryopreserved in liquid nitrogen vapor phase. Analytical flow cytometry was used to check the purity and quantity of each magnetically sorted T cell population. Each sorted fraction had its genomic DNA isolated and then quantified by UV absorbance on a Nanodrop 2000c. Using the deep immunoSEQ assay, TCR CDR3 regions were amplified from genomic DNA by multiplex PCR. Genomic DNA extracted from each cell subset was distributed evenly over all wells of several immunoSEQ 96-well plates, and each plate served as one replicate. For sorted subsets, around 200 ng genomic DNA, equal to about 30,000 T cell genomes, was loaded into each replicate PCR. Purified libraries were measured with a Qubit 3.0 fluorometer, size-checked on a Bioanalyzer 2100, and measured again with the KAPA Library Quantification kit. Each immunoSEQ 96-well plate was sequenced on its own single-read 150-cycle Illumina NextSeq 550 flow cell. As for how the authors treated the data: The immunoSEQ output contained only junctional sequences without quality scores, so filtering could not match that applied to full-length reads. To assign V/J genes and CDR3, sequences were annotated against IMGT germline references using PyIR, a Python wrapper for IgBLAST v1.9. Any read was removed if the V/J assignment was weak (E-value above 1e-6), the CDR3 was missing, or the read contained stop codons, out-of-frame junctions, or ambiguous translated residues. A V3J clonotype was defined by an identical inferred V gene, J gene, and CDR3 amino acid sequence. Percentage overlap between repertoires was computed as shared unique clonotypes divided by the size of the smaller repertoire. Three approaches were used to assess repertoire richness: RTK rarefaction, the Chao1 estimator, and Recon v2.1 estimates of unobserved clonotypes. OLGA was used to compute generation probabilities for all TCRbeta clonotypes that the gDNA method yielded from a handful of donors. What TCRdb holds here is the immuneACCESS table cut down to in-frame rearrangements. Part of the clones is not present; checked against another copy, under half of the missing clones reflect an unresolved V gene, and the others are unexplained. That table supplies the V and J calls and clone size; D and trimming were determined from the DNA. Within this sample are approximately 530,000 clones, with roughly 95% of them counted one time only. The leading ten clones occupy approximately 0.067% of the sample.

The V and J ends are trimmed by 6 bases and 6 bases, leaving 10 bases between them. The CDR3 measures 12 amino acids from cysteine to phenylalanine. Of the read, only the CDR3 DNA is kept; its 36 bases are in frame from base 1. The germline V gene (reference sequence) gives CDR1 as MNHNY and CDR2 as SVGAGI. Remarks on this clone: Its antigen remains unidentified. Per-nucleotide qualities are absent, and no much larger clonotype sits a single base away.

Recombination joined TRBV6-6 with TRBJ2-3; confidence is insufficient to name the D gene. The sequenced sample consisted of naive CD4+ T cells sorted from blood. Read against the paper, the sample's cell subset or site label means: CD45RA+ positively selected. This clonotype originated in a woman in her twenties or thirties in good health. CDR3 sequence: CASRPEGDTQYF. The DNA is TGTGCCAGCAGACCCGAAGGGGATACGCAGTATTTT.